This T cell receptor (beta chain) was found in a study of CD8+ T cells in alopecia areata. Study background: Treated patients were scored for severity by percent of scalp affected. Findings and caveats of the study: Patients displayed less clarity in TCR sharing than mice, a finding possibly related to HLA.

In each case, RNA was isolated and then reverse transcribed into cDNA as the sequencing template. The protocol was immunoSEQ multiplex PCR, while the TCRdb copy is restricted to in-frame clones and leaves out a portion. This sample has about 160,000 clones, with roughly 60% found just once. The J segment lost 8 bases and the V segment lost 0 bases, leaving 13 bases of the junction unmatched. The length of the CDR3 is 17 residues. Per germline, CDR1 MGHRA and CDR2 YSYEKL. The treatment here: oral pan-JAK inhibitor, 5-10 mg twice daily. This clone was seen only once. Its specificity is unknown. The source is a human donor with alopecia areata. The chain uses TRBV4-1 and TRBJ2-3; 8 bases are a match to TRBD1. Material: CD4+ T cells sorted from blood, obtained at week 24, from a patient treated with tofacitinib. CDR3 sequence: CASSQDPGTGLTGTQYF. In DNA, the CDR3 is TGCGCCAGCAGCCAAGACCCCGGGACAGGACTGACGGGTACGCAGTATTTT.